The 8 T cell receptor beta chains presented below share a single source sample, sequenced in a study of T cell clonotyping in hematopoietic cell transplantation. Sequenced by immunoSEQ multiplex PCR; TCRdb stores in-frame clones only, minus some. In the table there are about 15,000 clones, roughly 90% of which are singletons. The sample taken for sequencing was peripheral blood mononuclear cells. The receptor source for this set is a man in his forties or fifties in good health. Some clones in this sample may be carry-over from other donors' samples.

The chain links TRBV10-3 to TRBJ1-2; D gene uncertain. The CDR3 has 12 residues. The V and J ends lost 4 bases and 6 bases respectively, with 9 bases between them. Germline CDR1 ENHRY, CDR2 SYGVKD. CDR3 nucleotide sequence: TGTGCCATCAGTGTGGGAATCAATGGCTACACCTTC. Translation gives CAISVGINGYTF.

This clone was detected a few times. This chain links TRBV4-1 with TRBJ1-2, with D perhaps TRBD1 (5 bases). CDR1 MGHRA and CDR2 YSYEKL come from the germline V gene. With 2 bases removed from V and 7 bases from J, the gap between germline ends came to 8 bases. This CDR3 contains 12 residues. This CDR3 reads CASSQQGTGYTF. The CDR3 DNA is TGCGCCAGCAGCCAACAGGGAACTGGCTACACCTTC.

The chain carries TRBV30 and TRBJ1-2; tentatively, D is TRBD1 (5 bases). The CDR3 runs to 12 residues. V lost 4 bases and J 4 bases, leaving 10 bases between the germline ends. Germline V gene lookup returns CDR1 GTSNPN and CDR2 SVGIG (reference sequence). The CDR3 DNA reads TGTGCCTGGACAGGGACGACCTATGGCTACACCTTC. Translated: CAWTGTTYGYTF. The full variable domain, with the rest looked up from reference TRBV30 and TRBJ1-2, is SQTIHQWPATLVQPVGSPLSLECTVEGTSNPNLYWYRQAAGRGLQLLFYSVGIGQISSEVPQNLSASRPQDRQFILSSKKLLLSDSGFYLCAWTGTTYGYTFGSGTRLTVV.

In this sample, this clone turned up once. The chain recombines TRBV28 with TRBJ2-7; D gene uncertain. Trimming pared 1 base from V and 5 bases from J, leaving 3 bases between. CDR3 length equals 11 residues. Looked up from germline, CDR1 is MDHEN and CDR2 is SYDVKM. Here the CDR3 reads CASSLSDEQYF. In DNA form, the CDR3 reads TGTGCCAGCAGTTTATCTGACGAGCAGTACTTC.

The chain recombines TRBV11-2 with TRBJ1-2; D is undetermined. V was clipped by 1 base and J by 1 base, with 10 bases between them. Germline V gives CDR1 SGHAT, CDR2 FQNNGV. This CDR3 spans 15 amino acids. The CDR3 DNA sequence: TGTGCCAGCAGCTTAGCCCATACACTTAACTATGGCTACACCTTC. Translated: CASSLAHTLNYGYTF.

V gene TRBV6-5 combines with J gene TRBJ2-7; no firm D call. V was pared by 2 bases and J by 5 bases, with 10 bases between. Germline loops: CDR1 MNHEY, CDR2 SVGAGI. The CDR3 has 13 amino acids. CDR3 region: CASSYVGWDEQYF. The CDR3 DNA is TGTGCCAGCAGTTACGTGGGGTGGGACGAGCAGTACTTC.

This sequence joins TRBV29-1 and TRBJ2-6; D gene uncertain. The CDR3 contains 14 residues. V was cut by 2 bases and J by 0 bases, with 5 bases left in between. Germline CDR1 reads SQVTM; CDR2 reads ANQGSEA. DNA of the CDR3: TGCAGCGTTGAAATCTCCTCTGGGGCCAACGTCCTGACTTTC. Its protein is CSVEISSGANVLTF.

This rearrangement joins TRBV30 to TRBJ1-1; D remains unclear. The CDR3 is 13 amino acids. The ends were cut back, 4 bases at V and 3 bases at J, with 12 bases in the middle. Per germline, CDR1 GTSNPN and CDR2 SVGIG (reference sequence). The CDR3 reads CAWKCLADTEAFF. The CDR3, as DNA: TGTGCCTGGAAATGTCTTGCGGACACTGAAGCTTTCTTT.